What follows describes a single TCR beta chain. Produced via immunoSEQ multiplex PCR; TCRdb's table is partial and in-frame only. The table lists 35,000 to 40,000 clones, 92% of them singletons. This sample stems from a study of T cell changes during pregnancy in multiple sclerosis. CDR1 and CDR2 (germline): MDHEN, SYDVKM. Trimming took off 6 bases at V and 4 bases at J, with 12 bases between the two ends. CDR3 length: 14 amino acids. This chain uses TRBV28 with TRBJ2-2, with a possible D match to TRBD1 (6 bases). The TCR was taken from a female donor with multiple sclerosis, enrolled in a pregnancy study. Material: CD8+ T cells from peripheral blood mononuclear cells, obtained in the third trimester of pregnancy. The CDR3: CASSPDRSTGELFF. The DNA for the CDR3 is TGTGCCAGCAGCCCGGACAGATCCACCGGGGAGCTGTTTTTT.